This T cell receptor (beta chain) emerged from a study of beta chain features in type 1 diabetes. Study-level results: Patients and controls would share equally any PCR tilt toward shorter templates. A greater similarity of naive, central memory and Treg TCRB repertoires was seen among patients than among healthy donors.

On this clone itself: Its antigen remains unknown.

This CDR3 is 15 amino acids long. The germline gives CDR1 SEHNR, CDR2 FQNEAQ (reference sequence). The V gene lost 5 bases and the J gene lost 2 bases, with 15 bases spanning the gap. Every bit of the isolated RNA underwent reverse transcription, so sequencing read expressed TCRB transcripts. Only in-frame clones appear in the TCRdb table, and some are missing; sequencing was by immunoSEQ multiplex PCR. The table includes over 120,000 clones, about 10% detected once. The chain joins TRBV7-9 to TRBJ2-5, with D possibly being TRBD1 (6 bases). The sample consisted of naive CD4+ T cells from blood. This TCR came from a man between 18 and 29 years old in good health. This chain's CDR3 is CASSNGQPKQETQYF. The CDR3 DNA follows: TGTGCCAGCAGCAACGGACAGCCTAAACAAGAGACCCAGTACTTC.